Following are 16 T cell receptor beta chains from one sample sequenced in a study of T cell responses to AZD1222 COVID-19 vaccine. Profiling relied on immunoSEQ multiplex PCR, and the TCRdb table lists in-frame clones only, not all of them. The sample gives 60,000 to 95,000 clones, about nine tenths of which show up once; roughly 18% is in the top ten. The sample in question was peripheral blood, obtained 28 days after the second AZD1222 dose. These receptors all come from an adult who received the AZD1222 COVID-19 vaccine.

V usage is TRBV4-3 and J usage is TRBJ2-7; D remains ambiguous. V lost 0 bases to trimming and J lost 6 bases, with 18 bases between them. The germline gives CDR1 LGHNA, CDR2 YSLEER. This CDR3 contains 16 residues. CDR3 in amino acids: CASSQDLRHPAGEQYF. The CDR3 bases are TGCGCCAGCAGCCAAGATCTTCGGCATCCGGCAGGCGAGCAGTACTTC.

This chain uses TRBV3-1 (or the pseudogene TRBV3-2) with TRBJ1-2; 8 bases are shared with TRBD1. The junction had 7 bases not matched to a gene; V was cut back by 4 bases and J by 0 bases. From germline, CDR1 is LGHDT and CDR2 YNNKEL (reference sequence). The CDR3 loop spans 16 amino acids. CDR3 sequence reads: CASSLRQGRANYGYTF. CDR3 nucleotides: TGTGCCAGCAGCCTAAGACAGGGGAGAGCTAACTATGGCTACACCTTC.

This chain uses TRBV5-6 with TRBJ1-2; D gene ambiguous. Germline CDR1 and CDR2: SGHDT and YYEEEE. V lost 4 bases and J lost 2, with 9 bases in between. This CDR3 comprises 13 residues. The DNA for the CDR3 is TGTGCCAGCAGCCCAATGGGGAACTATGGCTACACCTTC. Amino acid sequence: CASSPMGNYGYTF.

The chain joins TRBV7-9 to TRBJ2-2; the D is unclear. Germline V gives CDR1 SEHNR, CDR2 FQNEAQ (reference sequence). Trimming took off 1 base at V and 4 bases at J, with 10 bases between the two ends. The CDR3 has 15 amino acids. CDR3 nucleotide sequence: TGTGCCAGCAGCTTAGGCCCTTGGACCACCGGGGAGCTGTTTTTT. Amino acid sequence: CASSLGPWTTGELFF.

The chain uses TRBV18 and TRBJ1-5; a possible D gene is TRBD1 (5 bases). Trimming cost V 6 bases and J 9 bases, with 21 bases left between them. The CDR3 length is 15 residues. Germline-derived CDR1 and CDR2 are KGHSH and LQKENI. The chain's CDR3 is CASSATPGDGTPQHF. The CDR3 bases are TGTGCCAGCTCTGCGACCCCTGGCGATGGGACGCCCCAGCATTTT.

The chain employs TRBV7-2 and TRBJ2-2; 9 bases agree with TRBD2. This CDR3 has 17 amino acids. With V trimmed by 6 bases and J by 4 bases, 12 bases remained unmatched. Germline V CDR1 and CDR2: SGHTA, FQGNSA. In nucleotides, the CDR3 is TGTGCCAGCAGTCCAAGTGGCGGGGGGGCTGGCACCGGGGAGCTGTTTTTT. Translation: CASSPSGGGAGTGELFF.

The chain employs TRBV29-1 and TRBJ1-1; perhaps TRBD1 as D (5 bases). V shed 5 bases and J shed 1 base, with 8 bases lying between them. The germline V gene has CDR1 SQVTM and CDR2 ANQGSEA. The CDR3 contains 12 residues. CDR3 in amino acids: CSVKQANTEAFF. CDR3 sequence (DNA): TGCAGCGTTAAACAGGCGAACACTGAAGCTTTCTTT.

This clone was found a few times. This chain connects TRBV7-2 to TRBJ1-2; D is undetermined. V was cut by 1 base and J by 0 bases, with 3 bases left in between. This CDR3 region has 13 residues. Germline loops: CDR1 SGHTA, CDR2 FQGNSA. This chain's CDR3 is CASSLDTNYGYTF. CDR3 sequence (DNA): TGTGCCAGCAGCTTAGACACTAACTATGGCTACACCTTC. Combining the CDR3 with reference TRBV7-2 and TRBJ1-2 gives the whole variable domain GAGVSQSPSNKVTEKGKDVELRCDPISGHTALYWYRQSLGQGLEFLIYFQGNSAPDKSGLPSDRFSAERTGGSVSTLTIQRTQQEDSAVYLCASSLDTNYGYTFGSGTRLTVV.

The chain employs TRBV6-4 and TRBJ1-2; D is unresolved. This CDR3 is built from 15 residues. CDR1 and CDR2 from the germline V gene are MRHNA and SNTAGT. Trimming took 0 bases from V and 0 from J, leaving 8 bases between them. CDR3 in DNA: TGTGCCAGCAGTGACTCAGGCAATCCTAACTATGGCTACACCTTC. This encodes CASSDSGNPNYGYTF.

The rearrangement links TRBV29-1 to TRBJ2-7, with a weak D call TRBD1 (7 bases). V gave up 7 bases and J gave up 1 base, with 14 bases separating them. This CDR3 is 13 amino acids long. Germline CDR1 SQVTM, CDR2 ANQGSEA. The CDR3 region has the DNA TGCAGCGCCTCGACAGGGAGGTCCTACGAGCAGTACTTC. Protein product: CSASTGRSYEQYF.

V is TRBV5-5 and J is TRBJ2-3, with D tentatively TRBD1 (6 bases). This CDR3 has 15 residues. V lost 6 bases and J 2 bases, leaving 16 bases between the germline ends. Germline V CDR1 and CDR2: SGHKS, YYEKEE (reference sequence). The CDR3 here is CASTMGAWDTDTQYF. CDR3 nucleotides: TGTGCCAGCACCATGGGGGCTTGGGACACAGATACGCAGTATTTT. Full variable domain (rest looked up from reference TRBV5-5 and TRBJ2-3): DAGVTQSPTHLIKTRGQQVTLRCSPISGHKSVSWYQQVLGQGPQFIFQYYEKEERGRGNFPDRFSARQFPNYSSELNVNALLLGDSALYLCASTMGAWDTDTQYFGPGTRLTVL.

The CDR3 DNA reads as TGCAGCGTTCACGAAGGCTTTCTCGGATTATATGGCTACACCTTC. This translates into CSVHEGFLGLYGYTF. The rearrangement links TRBV29-1 to TRBJ1-2; no firm D call. The CDR3 extends over 15 amino acids. V lost 5 bases to trimming and J lost 5 bases, with 21 bases between them. Per the germline V gene, CDR1 is SQVTM and CDR2 is ANQGSEA.

V is TRBV4-1 and J is TRBJ2-7, with TRBD2 matching over 10 bases. Germline CDR1 reads MGHRA; CDR2 reads YSYEKL. The CDR3 totals 15 residues. The J segment lost 2 bases and the V segment lost 1 base, leaving 2 bases of the junction unmatched. The CDR3 nucleotides read TGCGCCAGCAGCCAAGGGACTAGCGGAGCCTACGAGCAGTACTTC. Amino acid sequence: CASSQGTSGAYEQYF.

The chain links TRBV7-2 to TRBJ1-1; maybe TRBD1 (6 bases). This CDR3 has 13 residues. Germline V CDR1 and CDR2: SGHTA, FQGNSA. Trimming took off 0 bases at V and 8 bases at J, with 10 bases between the two ends. CDR3 region: CASSLADSYEAFF. The CDR3, as DNA: TGTGCCAGCAGCTTAGCGGACAGTTACGAAGCTTTCTTT.

This sequence joins TRBV7-2 and TRBJ2-2; 15 bases match TRBD2. The germline CDR1 and CDR2 sequences are SGHTA and FQGNSA. Trimming at V came to 5 bases and at J to 4 bases, leaving 5 bases not matched to a gene. The length of the CDR3 is 17 residues. The CDR3 DNA sequence: TGTGCCAGCAGCCGGACTAGCGGGGGGGCCGTCACCGGGGAGCTGTTTTTT. It encodes CASSRTSGGAVTGELFF.

V is TRBV25-1 and J is TRBJ1-4, with D perhaps TRBD1 (5 bases). CDR1 is MGHDK and CDR2 is SYGVNS in the germline V gene. The V end was cut by 1 base, the J end by 7 bases, with 10 bases between. The CDR3 extends over 14 amino acids. The CDR3 sequence: CASSEWGGSEKLFF. The CDR3 DNA sequence: TGTGCCAGCAGTGAATGGGGGGGGAGTGAAAAACTGTTTTTT.